The following is a T cell receptor (beta chain) sequence with its context. The entry originates in a study of control samples from healthy donors and cancer patients. Looked up from germline, CDR1 is SQVTM and CDR2 is ANQGSEA. Trimming removed 6 bases from V and 6 bases from J; junction bases left unmatched: 10. The CDR3 extends over 14 amino acids. Profiled with immunoSEQ multiplex PCR; TCRdb holds only in-frame clones, not every one. This table has around 140,000 clones, roughly 90% appearing once. The specimen was PBMCs. The gene calls are TRBV29-1 and TRBJ2-1; 8 bases are shared with TRBD2. The sequence derives from a man aged 50-60 years with head and neck cancer. The CDR3 DNA follows: TGCAGCGTCCAAGGGACTAGTTATTCCAATGAGCAGTTCTTC. Protein sequence: CSVQGTSYSNEQFF.